The sequence of this T cell receptor beta chain was determined in a study of cytomegalovirus exposure and HLA in healthy donors (dated by TCRdb to the late 2010s). In the study overall: According to an earlier analysis of 550 to 750 of the donors, about 170 million T cells yielded roughly 100 million unique TCR beta sequences and about 300 Gb of sequence data. The later analysis used no new phenotypic data to find candidate immune exposures, relying instead on TCR beta sequences and their occurrence across donors. An early release that covered some 640 HLA-typed donors contained around 300 gigabases of sequencing data and roughly 84 million unique TCR sequences. HLA typing included class I and class II loci at four-digit resolution. Typing coverage varied by locus: roughly 629-640 donors for A, B, C, DRB1 and DQB1; roughly 520 for DQA1; 606 for DPA1; 450 to 480 for DPB1. Donor age, sex, ethnicity and CMV serostatus were compiled alongside the repertoire data. An earlier analysis of fewer than 750 of the donors used high-throughput TCR beta sequencing to judge whether each TCR beta V gene segment behaved as functional or pseudogenic. Every repertoire in the discovery cohort had been generated on one and the same sequencing platform. Using immunosequencing, the study profiled T cell repertoires from around 670 subjects and related those repertoires to cytomegalovirus serostatus. On average, roughly 240,000 unique TCR beta nucleotide sequences were sequenced per donor among about 400 genotyped donors of the cohort, with around 19% of those sequences being non-productive. In a later genetic analysis, genome-wide SNP genotypes for about three fifths of the roughly 670 donors were used, and that subset was treated as a discovery cohort. About five DR-DQ haplotypes were handled as single units for association and clustering because linkage in the cohort was strong. The study was designed to test whether signatures of past pathogen exposure could be identified by cataloging public T cell receptors. In addition to the first cohort of around 670 subjects, a separate validation cohort of about 120 different subjects was used. In a later analysis, previously published TCR beta repertoires from about 670 donors were re-analyzed and high-resolution HLA genotyping was added so that TCR occurrence patterns could be studied. To predict cytomegalovirus infection status, the study combined high-throughput TCR immunosequencing, statistical association of individual TCRs with disease status, and machine learning. The genetic ancestry cluster associated with self-reported Caucasian donors included about four fifths of the 300 to 450 genotyped donors.

The cohort comprised 710 or so healthy bone marrow donors. At the time of sampling, every cohort member was nominally healthy, though immune exposures that went unrecorded were likely present. The donor was CMV seronegative and was included in the group of about 400 seronegative cohort members. Each donor provided a peripheral blood sample, and peripheral blood mononuclear cells were used for TCR beta sequencing. Genomic DNA extraction from the blood cell samples was performed with the Qiagen DNeasy Blood Extraction Kit. Receptor libraries were prepared by the immunoSEQ multiplex PCR assay. The multiplex PCR relied on a mix of 60 forward primers for TCR Vbeta segments and 13 reverse primers for TCR Jbeta segments. The CDR3 region of rearranged TCR beta genes was amplified from genomic DNA by a multiplex PCR assay. The Illumina HiSeq System was used to sequence the amplified TCR beta libraries as 87-base-pair reads. The paper's data handling went like this. In a later analysis, tens of millions of unique TCR beta chains were counted across the roughly 700 repertoires, and around 10 million of these chains were shared by at least two donors. Raw reads were error-corrected and collapsed into unique sequences by a nearest-neighbor algorithm in which closely related sequences were merged to remove PCR and sequencing errors. CDR3 sequences were aligned to IMGT reference sequences to assign V, D and J gene segments. For a sequence to be retained, a match of at least six nucleotides to both a V gene segment and a J gene segment was required. Rearrangements were classified as productive when the CDR3 lacked stop codons and remained in frame with V and J, and all other rearrangements were classified as non-productive. Following IMGT convention, CDR3 was defined as the stretch from the second conserved V-encoded cysteine up to the conserved J-encoded phenylalanine. In an earlier analysis of around 640 of the donors, sequences lacking an unambiguous match to a single V gene segment were excluded. In an earlier analysis of 587 of the donors, V segments were called functional above 56.7% productive rearrangements and were called segregating when the between-donor standard deviation exceeded 5%. A statistical classification framework was built to diagnose cytomegalovirus status from the catalog of TCR beta chain sequences. V and J gene assignment, in a later analysis, came from comparing TCR nucleotide sequences with IMGT/GENE-DB human TR gene sequences. The TCRdist pipeline was used in a later analysis to assign CDR3 sequences and most-parsimonious VDJ recombination scenarios. In a later analysis, each TCR beta chain was defined by its CDR3 amino acid sequence together with its V-gene family, and reads lacking a unique V-gene family were excluded. As a way to deal with suspected cross-contamination and a sequencing artifact, a later analysis dropped 500 to 700 nucleotide sequences that were highly shared and had low generation probability. In a later analysis, a clonal expansion index was calculated for each public chain from normalized within-repertoire ranks of inferred template counts. In a later analysis, generation probabilities were computed with a VDJ recombination model fitted to out-of-frame rearrangements, and the resulting probabilities were checked against IGoR. In a later analysis, TCR-TCR, TCR-HLA and TCR-CMV co-occurrence was scored with hypergeometric tests, and a repertoire-size bias correction was applied to TCR pairs. A later analysis estimated false discovery rates by permuting HLA or CMV assignments 20 times. In a later analysis, co-occurring TCRs were grouped using DBSCAN, with TCRdist sequence similarity added in when clustering inside HLA-allele-positive subsets. For co-occurrence clustering, repertoires with fewer than 30,000 or more than 120,000 public chains were excluded, along with four or five repertoires with anomalous nucleotide sharing. This immuneACCESS table, as held by TCRdb, lists in-frame sequences with V and J called but not all clones. Of the missing ones, under half trace to an unresolved V gene in checked studies; the others have no known cause. That table furnishes V, J and clone size, whereas the DNA furnished D and trimming. For this sample there are 150,000 to 200,000 clones; over 70% appear just once. The ten top clones hold about 2.9% of the sample.

This clone was seen a single time. It has no known antigen specificity. Per-base quality was not reported, and no clone a single base away is much larger than it. Study-wide findings and limitations: A later analysis found that HLA-associated TCR beta chains were more clonally expanded and had lower generation probabilities than equally common non-associated chains. Because counts were too low, about 18 rarely observed V segments, including chromosome 9 orphons, were excluded from the earlier analysis of some 590 of the donors. Specific HLA alleles were associated with some 15,000 TCR beta sequences at a false discovery rate of 0.05 in a later analysis. A later analysis found that most CMV-associated TCR beta chains appeared HLA-restricted, with HLA associations seemingly driven largely by CMV exposure. It was suggested by the authors that the approach could potentially be generalized to other disease states and immunological phenotypes. V-gene and J-gene trimming of TCR beta chains was associated with a missense DCLRE1C variant in a later genetic analysis, and the association was replicated in an independent cohort. Cytomegalovirus status was reported to be diagnosed by the classifier with high specificity and sensitivity in both the original and validation cohorts. Strong co-occurrence of HLA alleles, especially DR and DQ, made assigning TCR associations to individual alleles difficult. In a later analysis, several top co-occurrence clusters were reported to appear linked to parvovirus B19, influenza, CMV and Epstein-Barr virus. Some IMGT-functional V segments, including TRBV6-2 and TRBV6-3, could not be distinguished by the 87-base-pair reads and were therefore excluded. A further reported finding was that TCR beta sequences accurately predicted the HLA-A and HLA-B alleles for most subjects in the first cohort. In a later analysis, TCR association rates were found to vary across HLA loci, with the most associated TCRs seen for DRB1 alleles and the fewest for HLA-C alleles. This cohort had only TCR beta chains sequenced, and the lack of alpha or paired-chain data limited which features could be detected. Presence/absence analyses assumed roughly uniform sequencing depth across donors, an assumption that may not hold. For the cohort, immune exposure information was limited to CMV serostatus. A few of the identified cytomegalovirus-associated TCR beta chains were confirmed in vitro to be specific for cytomegalovirus antigens. Linkage disequilibrium might explain the correlated functional status among segregating V segments, but an unknown experimental factor could not be ruled out. Because some donors lacked HLA typing at each locus, the association tests relied only on the typed subset. Compared with the roughly 720-donor mean, donors in an Asian-associated ancestry cluster had fewer N-insertions in productive TCRs, according to a later genetic analysis. The study gave a list of 150 to 200 TCR beta chains associated with cytomegalovirus. An earlier analysis of 587 of the donors showed that most TCR beta V segments appeared in productive rearrangements either about 87% or about 30% of the time, which broadly matched IMGT annotations. A cluster of highly shared sequence variants was judged likely to represent a technical artifact of the sequencing pipeline. Most TCR sequences were seen in very few donors, while some public TCRs were found in many individuals.

A distance of 17 bases separates the germline ends of V and J, which lose 0 bases and 8 bases respectively. From its cysteine to its phenylalanine, the CDR3 spans 16 amino acids. Here the CDR3 DNA is all that survives: 48 bases in frame from base 1. Reading the germline V gene gives CDR1 SGDLS and CDR2 YYNGEE. The chain joins TRBV9 to TRBJ1-4, with the D gene call left open. The material sequenced was PBMCs. This receptor was obtained from a male donor in good health and CMV-seronegative. The nucleotides are TGTGCCAGCAGCGTAGGTGGAGGGAACTACGACGAAAAACTGTTTTTT. The encoded protein is CASSVGGGNYDEKLFF.